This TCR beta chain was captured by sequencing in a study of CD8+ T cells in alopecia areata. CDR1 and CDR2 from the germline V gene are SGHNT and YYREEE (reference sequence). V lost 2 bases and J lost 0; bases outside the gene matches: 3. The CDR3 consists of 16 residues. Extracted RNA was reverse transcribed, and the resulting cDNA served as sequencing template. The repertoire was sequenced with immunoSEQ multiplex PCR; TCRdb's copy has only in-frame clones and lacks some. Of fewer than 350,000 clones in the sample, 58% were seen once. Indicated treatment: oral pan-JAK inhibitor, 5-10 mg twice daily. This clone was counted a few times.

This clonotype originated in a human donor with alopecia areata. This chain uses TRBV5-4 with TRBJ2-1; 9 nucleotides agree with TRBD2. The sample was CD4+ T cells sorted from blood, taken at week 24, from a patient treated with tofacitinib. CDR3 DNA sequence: TGTGCCAGCAGCTTTGGCGGGGGGGCCTCCTACAATGAGCAGTTCTTC. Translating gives CASSFGGGASYNEQFF. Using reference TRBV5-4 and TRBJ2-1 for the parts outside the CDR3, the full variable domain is ETGVTQSPTHLIKTRGQQVTLRCSSQSGHNTVSWYQQALGQGPQFIFQYYREEENGRGNFPPRFSGLQFPNYSSELNVNALELDDSALYLCASSFGGGASYNEQFFGPGTRLTVL.